Below, 24 T cell receptor beta chains from the same sample are listed, as sequenced in a study of T-cell memory formation after mild COVID-19. One entry per CDR3 protein, called by TCRdb with MiXCR from the 5' RACE reads. This sample has 65,000 to 100,000 distinct CDR3 sequences, with roughly 13% found just once. Sequencing was performed on PBMCs or a T cell subset sorted from them (not recorded which). Receptors were obtained from a man aged 18 to 29 who had mild COVID-19 (a few samples of this study predate the infection). Cell type and time point are not known.

This clonotype was recorded a few times. This chain links TRBV4-3 with TRBJ2-2; D is unclear. V gave up 3 bases and J gave up 1 base, with 12 bases separating them. This CDR3 comprises 16 residues. From germline, CDR1 is LGHNA and CDR2 YSLEER. The CDR3 sequence is CASSQDHRMNTGELFF. CDR3 DNA: TGCGCCAGCAGCCAGGATCACAGAATGAACACCGGGGAGCTGTTTTTT.

This clonotype occurred a few times. This chain uses TRBV24-1 with TRBJ2-5, with 7 bases lining up with TRBD2. The CDR3 is 13 residues long. Germline V gene sequence: CDR1 KGHDR, CDR2 SFDVKD. Losses at the gene ends were 1 base for V and 5 bases for J; bases not matched to a gene: 0. The CDR3 region is CATSDFGGETQYF. The CDR3 DNA sequence: TGTGCCACCAGTGATTTCGGGGGGGAGACCCAGTACTTC.

The chain uses TRBV13 and TRBJ2-3; 8 bases are shared with TRBD1. J lost 5 bases, V lost 7 bases, and 11 bases had no gene match. This CDR3 has 15 residues. CDR1 PRHDT and CDR2 FYEKMQ come from the germline V gene (reference sequence). CDR3 amino acids: CASTDRGSGGDTQYF. For the CDR3, the DNA is TGTGCCAGCACCGACAGGGGCTCCGGAGGAGATACGCAGTATTTT. The variable domain in full, completed from reference TRBV13 and TRBJ2-3, reads AAGVIQSPRHLIKEKRETATLKCYPIPRHDTVYWYQQGPGQDPQFLISFYEKMQSDKGSIPDRFSAQQFSDYHSELNMSSLELGDSALYFCASTDRGSGGDTQYFGPGTRLTVL.

This clonotype was seen more than once but under ten times. V usage is TRBV25-1 and J usage is TRBJ2-3; no reliable D call. Germline lookup yields CDR1 MGHDK and CDR2 SYGVNS. Trimming stripped 3 bases from V and 0 bases from J, with 4 bases between. The CDR3 is 13 amino acids. DNA for the CDR3: TGTGCCAGCAGTGACCTAAGCACAGATACGCAGTATTTT. Translating gives CASSDLSTDTQYF.

This clonotype came up a few times. This chain connects TRBV6-4 to TRBJ2-1; the match to TRBD1 covers 8 bases. V trimming: 3 bases; J trimming: 8 bases; junction bases outside the gene matches: 6. The CDR3 sequence is 14 residues long. Germline-derived CDR1 and CDR2 are MRHNA and SNTAGT. Written as DNA, the CDR3 is TGTGCCAGCAGTGAAACAGGACAGGGTCATGAGCAGTTCTTC. Amino acid sequence: CASSETGQGHEQFF.

The chain couples TRBV15 to TRBJ1-5, with 7 bases lining up with TRBD1. Germline lookup yields CDR1 LNHNV and CDR2 YYDKDF (reference sequence). The CDR3 is 15 amino acids. V was pared by 7 bases and J by 7 bases, with 13 bases of the junction left unmatched. CDR3 sequence: CATTPSPQGRQPQHF. The DNA for the CDR3 is TGTGCCACCACCCCCAGCCCACAGGGGCGACAGCCCCAGCATTTT. The full variable domain, with the rest looked up from reference TRBV15 and TRBJ1-5, is DAMVIQNPRYQVTQFGKPVTLSCSQTLNHNVMYWYQQKSSQAPKLLFHYYDKDFNNEADTPDNFQSRRPNTSFCFLDIRSPGLGDTAMYLCATTPSPQGRQPQHFGDGTRLSIL.

This clonotype was counted between two and nine times. The rearrangement joins TRBV27 to TRBJ1-5; 8 positions match TRBD1. J lost 3 bases, V lost 4 bases, and 2 bases had no gene match. Germline CDR1 MNHEY, CDR2 SMNVEV (reference sequence). The CDR3 spans 14 residues. CDR3 DNA sequence: TGTGCCAGCAGTTCGACAGGGGTCAATCAGCCCCAGCATTTT. This gives the protein CASSSTGVNQPQHF.

This clonotype has just a few counts. V gene TRBV7-9 combines with J gene TRBJ2-7; D gene uncertain. Germline assignment: CDR1 SEHNR and CDR2 FQNEAQ (reference sequence). CDR3 length: 14 amino acids. Trimming cost V 1 base and J 5 bases, with 12 bases left between them. CDR3 coding DNA: TGTGCCAGCAGCTTAGTCCGCAGTCCCAACGAGCAGTACTTC. Translating it yields CASSLVRSPNEQYF. Combining the CDR3 with reference TRBV7-9 and TRBJ2-7 gives the whole variable domain DTGVSQNPRHKITKRGQNVTFRCDPISEHNRLYWYRQTLGQGPEFLTYFQNEAQLEKSRLLSDRFSAERPKGSFSTLEIQRTEQGDSAMYLCASSLVRSPNEQYFGPGTRLTVT.

The chain couples TRBV5-8 to TRBJ2-7, with TRBD1 identical over 8 bases. CDR3 length equals 12 residues. V shed 5 bases and J 7 bases; nucleotides not matched to a gene: 5. Germline-derived CDR1 and CDR2 are SGHTS and YDEGEE. This chain's CDR3 is CASSQGAGEQYF. CDR3 nucleotide sequence: TGTGCCAGCAGTCAGGGGGCGGGTGAGCAGTACTTC. The variable domain in full, with the rest retrieved from reference TRBV5-8 and TRBJ2-7, is EAGVTQSPTHLIKTRGQQATLRCSPISGHTSVYWYQQALGLGLQFLLWYDEGEERNRGNFPPRFSGRQFPNYSSELNVNALELEDSALYLCASSQGAGEQYFGPGTRLTVT.

There are a few counts of this clonotype. V gene TRBV6-2 or TRBV6-3 combines with J gene TRBJ2-7; D call uncertain. This CDR3 region has 16 residues. Trimming removed 0 bases from V and 0 bases from J, with 12 bases in between. The V gene's germline CDR1 is MNHEY and CDR2 SVGEGT. CDR3 DNA sequence: TGTGCCAGCAGTTACTCCAGCAGAGATCTCTCCTACGAGCAGTACTTC. Protein: CASSYSSRDLSYEQYF.

This clonotype was detected only a few times. The chain has TRBV29-1 and TRBJ1-2; TRBD1 matches at 10 bases. The V gene's germline CDR1 is SQVTM and CDR2 ANQGSEA. The ends lost 6 bases at V and 8 bases at J; junction bases unmatched: 12. This CDR3 spans 14 amino acids. CDR3 in amino acids: CSVRGQGLAEGYTF. DNA for the CDR3: TGCAGCGTGAGGGGACAGGGGCTGGCGGAAGGCTACACCTTC.

Only a few counts were recorded for this clonotype. The chain uses TRBV6-5 and TRBJ2-1; no definite D call. The CDR3 contains 13 residues. Trimming shortened V by 4 bases and J by 7 bases, and 11 bases separated the two germline ends. Germline CDR1 MNHEY, CDR2 SVGAGI. CDR3: CASSSGPLNEQFF. The CDR3 DNA reads as TGTGCCAGCAGTTCCGGGCCCTTGAATGAGCAGTTCTTC.

This clonotype was seen only a few times. The V gene is TRBV6-2 or TRBV6-3, the J gene TRBJ2-5; D remains ambiguous. Trimming pared 2 bases from V and 4 bases from J, leaving 2 bases between. This CDR3 spans 11 amino acids. The V gene's germline CDR1 is MNHEY and CDR2 SVGEGT. The CDR3 DNA reads as TGTGCCAGCAGTTACGGAGAGACCCAGTACTTC. Translating gives CASSYGETQYF.

The rearrangement links TRBV6-5 to TRBJ2-7; the D gene is possibly TRBD1 (5 bases). Trimming took 7 bases from V and 3 from J, leaving 7 bases between them. Germline V gene sequence: CDR1 MNHEY, CDR2 SVGAGI. This CDR3 is 11 amino acids long. CDR3 DNA: TGTGCCAGCAAGCAGGGCTACGAGCAGTACTTC. Its translation is CASKQGYEQYF.

The V call is TRBV10-3, the J call TRBJ2-7; D ambiguous. From germline, CDR1 is ENHRY and CDR2 SYGVKD. CDR3 length equals 13 residues. Trimming took off 4 bases at V and 1 base at J, with 8 bases between the two ends. CDR3 in amino acids: CAISGQDSYEQYV. The CDR3 coding sequence is TGTGCCATCAGTGGGCAGGATTCCTACGAGCAGTACGTC.

This clonotype was observed a handful of times. The chain carries TRBV9 and TRBJ1-6; 7 bases fit TRBD1. V shed 3 bases and J 10 bases; nucleotides not matched to a gene: 4. Germline V gene sequence: CDR1 SGDLS, CDR2 YYNGEE. This CDR3 is 13 amino acids long. The CDR3 sequence: CASSARQGSPLHF. The CDR3 DNA follows: TGTGCCAGCAGCGCGAGACAGGGCTCACCCCTCCACTTT.

The J gene is TRBJ2-7, the V gene TRBV7-9; possible D gene TRBD1, 6 bases. The V end lost 8 bases, the J end lost 3 bases, and 14 bases lay between the germline ends. Germline CDR1 is SEHNR and CDR2 is FQNEAQ (reference sequence). The CDR3 length is 13 residues. For the CDR3, the DNA is TGTGCCAGCGGTAGCCGGGACAACTACGAGCAGTACTTC. It yields the protein CASGSRDNYEQYF. Drawing the rest from reference TRBV7-9 and TRBJ2-7, the complete variable domain is DTGVSQNPRHKITKRGQNVTFRCDPISEHNRLYWYRQTLGQGPEFLTYFQNEAQLEKSRLLSDRFSAERPKGSFSTLEIQRTEQGDSAMYLCASGSRDNYEQYFGPGTRLTVT.

This clonotype was observed a few times. The V and J genes are TRBV5-1 and TRBJ2-3; 9 nucleotides match TRBD2. This CDR3 region has 14 residues. Germline loops: CDR1 SGHRS, CDR2 YFSETQ. The junction had 0 bases not matched to a gene; V was cut back by 0 bases and J by 4 bases. DNA of the CDR3: TGCGCCAGCAGCTTGGTAGCGGGGGCAGATACGCAGTATTTT. As protein: CASSLVAGADTQYF.

This clonotype occurred many times. V is TRBV5-4 and J is TRBJ2-7, with D maybe TRBD1 (6 bases). The ends were cut back, 2 bases at V and 5 bases at J, with 11 bases in the middle. CDR3 size: 13 residues. CDR1 is SGHNT and CDR2 is YYREEE in the germline V gene (reference sequence). The CDR3 region is CASSFGGVNEQYF. The CDR3 DNA sequence: TGTGCCAGCAGCTTTGGGGGCGTCAACGAGCAGTACTTC. The variable domain in full, with the rest retrieved from reference TRBV5-4 and TRBJ2-7, is ETGVTQSPTHLIKTRGQQVTLRCSSQSGHNTVSWYQQALGQGPQFIFQYYREEENGRGNFPPRFSGLQFPNYSSELNVNALELDDSALYLCASSFGGVNEQYFGPGTRLTVT.

The sample holds many counts of this clonotype. The chain uses TRBV5-6 and TRBJ1-1; 9 nucleotides line up with TRBD1. The CDR3 contains 15 residues. The germline CDR1 and CDR2 sequences are SGHDT and YYEEEE. The V and J ends lost 3 bases and 0 bases, in that order; junction bases with no gene match: 3. CDR3 sequence (DNA): TGTGCCAGCAGCTGGGGGACAGGGTTGAACACTGAAGCTTTCTTT. The encoded protein is CASSWGTGLNTEAFF.

This clonotype has a handful of counts. J is TRBJ1-1 and V is TRBV28; 8 nucleotides agree with TRBD1. Trimming took 3 bases from V and 3 from J; bases not matched to a gene: 6. The CDR3 is 15 residues long. Looked up from germline, CDR1 is MDHEN and CDR2 is SYDVKM. In DNA, the CDR3 is TGTGCCAGCAGTTTCCCACAGGGGGGGGACACTGAAGCTTTCTTT. Translating gives CASSFPQGGDTEAFF.

This chain links TRBV5-4 with TRBJ2-7; the match to TRBD1 covers 11 bases. Germline CDR1 is SGHNT and CDR2 is YYREEE (reference sequence). The CDR3 consists of 15 residues. The V and J ends lost 2 bases and 5 bases, in that order; junction bases with no gene match: 6. CDR3 residues: CASSFGQGAANEQYF. CDR3 sequence (DNA): TGTGCCAGCAGCTTCGGACAGGGGGCAGCGAACGAGCAGTACTTC.

This clonotype was seen a handful of times. V gene TRBV12-3 or TRBV12-4 combines with J gene TRBJ2-7, with D uncertain. The CDR3 runs 14 residues. V was pared by 5 bases and J by 4 bases, with 15 bases between. CDR3 DNA sequence: TGTGCCAGCAGTCCCTCTGGTACCCTATACGAGCAGTACTTC. Protein sequence: CASSPSGTLYEQYF.

The CDR3 reads CASSLTVAYNEQFF. CDR3 in DNA: TGTGCCAGCAGTCTGACGGTGGCCTACAATGAGCAGTTCTTC. The V gene is TRBV28, the J gene TRBJ2-1; no reliable D call. V lost 5 bases, J lost 2 bases, and 10 bases lay in between. Germline CDR1 is MDHEN and CDR2 is SYDVKM. This CDR3 has 14 amino acids.